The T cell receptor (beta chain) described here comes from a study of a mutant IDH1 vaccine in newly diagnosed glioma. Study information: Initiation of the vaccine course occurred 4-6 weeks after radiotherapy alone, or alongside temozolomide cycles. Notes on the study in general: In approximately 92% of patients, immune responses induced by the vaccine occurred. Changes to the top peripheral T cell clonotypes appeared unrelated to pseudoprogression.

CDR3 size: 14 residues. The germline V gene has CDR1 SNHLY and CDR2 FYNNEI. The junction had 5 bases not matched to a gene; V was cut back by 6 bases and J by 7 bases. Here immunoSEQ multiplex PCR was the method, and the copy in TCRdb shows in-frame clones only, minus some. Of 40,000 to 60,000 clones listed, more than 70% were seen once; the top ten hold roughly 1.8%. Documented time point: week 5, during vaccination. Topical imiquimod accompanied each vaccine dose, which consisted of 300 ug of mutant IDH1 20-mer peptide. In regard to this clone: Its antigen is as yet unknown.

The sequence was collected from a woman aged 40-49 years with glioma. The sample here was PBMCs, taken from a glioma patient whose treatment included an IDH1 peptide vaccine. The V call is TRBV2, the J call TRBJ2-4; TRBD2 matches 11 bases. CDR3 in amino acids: CASRDSGGANIQYF. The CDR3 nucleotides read TGTGCCAGCAGGGATAGCGGGGGGGCGAACATTCAGTACTTC. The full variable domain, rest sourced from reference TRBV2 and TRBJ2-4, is EPEVTQTPSHQVTQMGQEVILRCVPISNHLYFYWYRQILGQKVEFLVSFYNNEISEKSEIFDDQFSVERPDGSNFTLKIRSTKLEDSAMYFCASRDSGGANIQYFGAGTRLSVL.